These 14 T cell receptor beta chains share one sample of origin, sequenced in a study of T cell repertoires in cytomegalovirus infection. Antigens of these TCRs are unknown. Each CDR3 protein gets one entry after TCRdb re-called the reads with MiXCR. The sample consists of under 150,000 distinct CDR3 sequences, roughly a quarter of them appearing once. Sequencing was done on a sample of PBMCs, sequenced either directly or after in vitro stimulation (not recorded which). These receptors originate from a human donor in good health (CMV status not recorded). Some clones in this sample may be carry-over from other donors' samples.

This clonotype has more than one count but fewer than ten. The genes are TRBV20-1 and TRBJ2-1, with 9 bases matching TRBD2. J gave up 6 bases and V 3 bases, and 6 bases lay outside the gene matches. Germline values: CDR1 DFQATT, CDR2 SNEGSKA (reference sequence). This CDR3 has 14 amino acids. Here the CDR3 DNA reads TGCAGTGCTAGTACGCGGGAGGGCCCCAATGAGCAGTTCTTC. Its translation: CSASTREGPNEQFF.

This clonotype is a singleton in its sample. The rearrangement joins TRBV4-3 to TRBJ2-3; TRBD2 matches 10 bases. V lost 4 bases to trimming and J lost 4 bases; unmatched junction nucleotides: 5. This CDR3 is built from 15 residues. From germline, CDR1 is LGHNA and CDR2 YSLEER. CDR3 protein: CASSPTSGAPDTQYF. The CDR3 region has the DNA TGCGCCAGCAGCCCTACTAGCGGGGCTCCAGATACGCAGTATTTT.

The chain combines TRBV27 with TRBJ2-7, with 11 bases aligning to TRBD1. V shed 5 bases, J shed 9 bases, and the junction held 6 bases outside the gene matches. The CDR3 has 13 amino acids. Per germline, CDR1 MNHEY and CDR2 SMNVEV (reference sequence). CDR3 region: CASSAGTGGVQYV. In DNA, the CDR3 is TGTGCCAGCAGTGCCGGGACAGGGGGTGTGCAGTACGTC.

The CDR3 spells CASSPNPRGLAYNEQFF. CDR3 coding DNA: TGCGCCAGCAGCCCCAACCCCCGGGGACTAGCATACAATGAGCAGTTCTTC. The chain combines TRBV4-3 with TRBJ2-1, with 9 nucleotides matching TRBD2. The CDR3 has 17 residues. V was pared by 4 bases and J by 4 bases, with 11 bases of the junction left unmatched. The V gene's germline CDR1 is LGHNA and CDR2 YSLEER.

This clonotype has more than one count but fewer than ten. CDR3 protein: CASSLATASGANVLTF. The CDR3 coding sequence is TGTGCCAGCAGCTTAGCAACAGCCTCTGGGGCCAACGTCCTGACTTTC. This rearrangement joins TRBV7-9 to TRBJ2-6; D remains ambiguous. The CDR3 is made up of 16 amino acids. V was shortened by 0 bases and J by 0 bases, with 6 bases between the two germline ends. Per the germline V gene, CDR1 is SEHNR and CDR2 is FQNEAQ (reference sequence).

This chain connects TRBV27 to TRBJ2-5; no reliable D call. Per the germline V gene, CDR1 is MNHEY and CDR2 is SMNVEV (reference sequence). The CDR3 is 16 amino acids. Trimming took off 4 bases at V and 0 bases at J, with 15 bases between the two ends. In DNA, the CDR3 is TGTGCCAGCAGTTCGGTTACTCGTCTCCACCAAGAGACCCAGTACTTC. This encodes CASSSVTRLHQETQYF.

The chain is built from TRBV19 and TRBJ1-4, with 9 bases identical to TRBD1. The germline V gene has CDR1 LNHDA and CDR2 SQIVND (reference sequence). The trim removed 4 bases at V and 8 bases at J, leaving 8 bases unmatched. The length of the CDR3 is 15 residues. The CDR3 region has the DNA TGTGCCAGTAGTAAACAGGGGGCTGCGGAAGAAAAACTGTTTTTT. Amino acid sequence: CASSKQGAAEEKLFF.

V is TRBV27 and J is TRBJ1-5; weak D call: TRBD1 (5 bases). This CDR3 spans 13 amino acids. Germline CDR1 and CDR2: MNHEY and SMNVEV (reference sequence). The V end was cut by 6 bases, the J end by 4 bases, with 10 bases between. Here the CDR3 DNA reads TGTGCCAGCAGGGACGGGGCAAATCAGCCCCAGCATTTT. Its translation: CASRDGANQPQHF.

This chain connects TRBV7-2 to TRBJ2-7, with D perhaps TRBD2 (6 bases). The germline V gene encodes CDR1 SGHTA and CDR2 FQGNSA. V was pared by 5 bases and J by 3 bases, with 20 bases between. The CDR3 covers 16 residues. CDR3 sequence: CASSGIGVGLNYEQYF. The CDR3 DNA follows: TGTGCCAGCAGCGGGATCGGGGTAGGACTAAACTACGAGCAGTACTTC.

This clonotype has only a few counts. The chain couples TRBV6-2 or TRBV6-3 to TRBJ1-2; no clear D. The CDR3 loop spans 15 amino acids. Germline lookup yields CDR1 MNHEY and CDR2 SVGEGT. V shed 6 bases and J shed 5 bases, with 19 bases lying between them. CDR3 bases: TGTGCCAGCAGCCGGGATCCGGAGGAGGGATATGGCTACACCTTC. It codes for CASSRDPEEGYGYTF.

The chain combines TRBV20-1 with TRBJ1-6; tentative D call: TRBD1 (5 bases). CDR3 size: 17 residues. Trimming took 0 bases from V and 4 from J, leaving 16 bases between them. Per the germline V gene, CDR1 is DFQATT and CDR2 is SNEGSKA (reference sequence). The CDR3 loop reads CSARDPLGHLYNSPLHF. For the CDR3, the DNA is TGCAGTGCTAGAGATCCCTTAGGACATCTTTATAATTCACCCCTCCACTTT.

The chain combines TRBV28 with TRBJ2-1; D is ambiguous. V was trimmed by 6 bases and J by 10 bases, leaving 10 bases between them. Germline V gives CDR1 MDHEN, CDR2 SYDVKM. The length of the CDR3 is 11 residues. The CDR3 coding sequence is TGTGCCAGCAGCCGCACTTTCGAGCAGTTCTTC. It yields the protein CASSRTFEQFF.

This clonotype has a handful of counts. The genes are TRBV4-2 and TRBJ2-3; 9 positions agree with TRBD2. The CDR3 consists of 15 residues. V shed 4 bases, J shed 2 bases, and the junction held 4 bases outside the gene matches. CDR1 is LGHNA, CDR2 YNFKEQ, per germline. The CDR3 DNA is TGTGCCAGCAGCCCAGGGACTAGCTTCACAGATACGCAGTATTTT. This sequence encodes CASSPGTSFTDTQYF.

This clonotype was recorded a few times. The rearrangement links TRBV7-2 to TRBJ2-7; D perhaps matches TRBD1 (6 bases). Germline values: CDR1 SGHTA, CDR2 FQGNSA. V dropped 0 bases and J dropped 3 bases, with 9 bases sitting between them. This CDR3 has 14 residues. CDR3 DNA: TGTGCCAGCAGCTTAGCGGCAGGGGACTACGAGCAGTACTTC. Amino acids: CASSLAAGDYEQYF.